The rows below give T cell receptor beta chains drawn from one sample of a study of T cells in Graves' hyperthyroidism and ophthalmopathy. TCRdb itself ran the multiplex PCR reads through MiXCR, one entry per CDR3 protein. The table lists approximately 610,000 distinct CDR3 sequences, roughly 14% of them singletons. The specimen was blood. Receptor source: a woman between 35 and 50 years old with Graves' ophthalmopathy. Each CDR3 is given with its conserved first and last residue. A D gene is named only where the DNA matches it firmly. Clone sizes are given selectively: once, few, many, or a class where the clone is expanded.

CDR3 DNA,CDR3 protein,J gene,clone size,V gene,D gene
TGCAGCGTTGGGGGGGACAGGGGGCTCGGACAGCCCCAGCATTTT,CSVGGDRGLGQPQHF,TRBJ1-5,few,TRBV29-1,TRBD1
TGTGCCAGCAGTAATCCGGGGACCGGGGAGCTGTTTTTT,CASSNPGTGELFF,TRBJ2-2,many,TRBV12-3/TRBV12-4,-
TGCAGCGTTGTCGCAGGGAATGTAAGGCTCGATTCGAACACTGAAGCTTTCTTT,CSVVAGNVRLDSNTEAFF,TRBJ1-1,many,TRBV29-1,-
TGTGCCAGCAGTGTATCCGGGACAGCTAATCAGCCCCAGCATTTT,CASSVSGTANQPQHF,TRBJ1-5,many,TRBV6-1,TRBD1
TGTGCCAGCAGACAAACGACGGAGACCCAGTACTTC,CASRQTTETQYF,TRBJ2-5,-,TRBV6-5,-
TGTGCCTGGAGGGTGGGACGGCGCGGTGGCTACACCTTC,CAWRVGRRGGYTF,TRBJ1-2,many,TRBV30,-
TGTGCCAGCAGTTACGGGGGACAGGGACAAGAGACCCAGTACTTC,CASSYGGQGQETQYF,TRBJ2-5,many,TRBV6-5,TRBD1
TGTGCCAGCACTCAGCGGGGATCCTACGAGCAGTACTTC,CASTQRGSYEQYF,TRBJ2-7,few,TRBV7-8,TRBD2
TGTGCCAGCAGTTTCCCCCCGGCGGGGACGAGGGGAGATGGCTACACCTTC,CASSFPPAGTRGDGYTF,TRBJ1-2,-,TRBV6-5,-
TGTGCCAGTAGTATAACGGGGCAAGCCACTGAAGCTTTCTTT,CASSITGQATEAFF,TRBJ1-1,many,TRBV19,-
TGCAGCGTTACCCCGGGGGGCCACCATAGTAACTATGGCTACACCTTC,CSVTPGGHHSNYGYTF,TRBJ1-2,many,TRBV29-1,-
TGTGCCAGCAGTTGGGGACAGACTATCTCTGGAAACACCATATATTTT,CASSWGQTISGNTIYF,TRBJ1-3,many,TRBV28,TRBD1
TGTGCCAGCAGCTTAGTGTCTGGTGCCGGGGAGCTGTTTTTT,CASSLVSGAGELFF,TRBJ2-2,few,TRBV11-3,-
TGCGCCAGCAGCTTGGACAGGGAGGTAGATGGCTACACCTTC,CASSLDREVDGYTF,TRBJ1-2,-,TRBV5-1,-
TGTGCCAGCAGTATTGAAGCCTCCTACGAGCAGTACTTC,CASSIEASYEQYF,TRBJ2-7,-,TRBV28,-
TGTGCCAGCAGTCCTCCAGGGTTTTCCGAGCAGTACTTC,CASSPPGFSEQYF,TRBJ2-7,few,TRBV28,-
TGCGCCAGCAGCCTGCAGGCGGGAGTCTACGAGCAGTACTTC,CASSLQAGVYEQYF,TRBJ2-7,-,TRBV4-1,TRBD2
TGTGCCAGCCTGCCCAGACTAGCGCACAACACCGGGGAGCTGTTTTTT,CASLPRLAHNTGELFF,TRBJ2-2,-,TRBV11-1,TRBD2